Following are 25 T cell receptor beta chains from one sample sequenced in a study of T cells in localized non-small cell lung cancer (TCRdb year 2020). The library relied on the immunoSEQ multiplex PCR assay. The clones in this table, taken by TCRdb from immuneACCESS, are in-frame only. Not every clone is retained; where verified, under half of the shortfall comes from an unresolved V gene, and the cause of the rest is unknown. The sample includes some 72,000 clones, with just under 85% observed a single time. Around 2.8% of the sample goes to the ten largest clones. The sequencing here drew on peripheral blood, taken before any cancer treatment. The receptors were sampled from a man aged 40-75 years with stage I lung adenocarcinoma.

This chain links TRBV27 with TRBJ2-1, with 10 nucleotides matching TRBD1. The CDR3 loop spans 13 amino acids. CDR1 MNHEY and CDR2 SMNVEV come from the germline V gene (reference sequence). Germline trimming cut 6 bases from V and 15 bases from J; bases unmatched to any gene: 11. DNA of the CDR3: TGTGCCAGCAGAAGGGGCCAGGACAGGGGGGGGTTCTTC. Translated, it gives CASRRGQDRGGFF.

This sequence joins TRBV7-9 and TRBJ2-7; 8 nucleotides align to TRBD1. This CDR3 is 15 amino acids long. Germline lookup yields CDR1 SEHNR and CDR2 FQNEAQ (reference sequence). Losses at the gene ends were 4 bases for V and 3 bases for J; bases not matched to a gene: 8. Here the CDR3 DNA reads TGTGCCAGCAGCTCGCGGACAGGGAACGACTACGAGCAGTACTTC. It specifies CASSSRTGNDYEQYF.

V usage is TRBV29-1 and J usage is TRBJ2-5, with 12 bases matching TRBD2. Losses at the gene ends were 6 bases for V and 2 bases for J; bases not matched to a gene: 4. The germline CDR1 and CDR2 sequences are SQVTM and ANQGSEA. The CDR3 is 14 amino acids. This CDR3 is CSVELAGGQETQYF. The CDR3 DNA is TGCAGCGTCGAACTAGCGGGGGGACAAGAGACCCAGTACTTC.

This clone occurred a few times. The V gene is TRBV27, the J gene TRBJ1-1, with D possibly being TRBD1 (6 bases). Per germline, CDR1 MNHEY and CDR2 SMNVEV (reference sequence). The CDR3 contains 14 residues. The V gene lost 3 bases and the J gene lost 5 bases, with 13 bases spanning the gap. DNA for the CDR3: TGTGCCAGCAGTTTTTCGGGGGCTAGGACTGAAGCTTTCTTT. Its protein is CASSFSGARTEAFF.

The CDR3 coding sequence is TGTGCCAGCAGTTACTCCTCATATTTACGGGGTCCCCTCCACTTT. Residues: CASSYSSYLRGPLHF. The genes are TRBV6-5 and TRBJ1-6; D uncertain. The V and J ends lost 0 bases and 13 bases respectively, with 16 bases between them. This CDR3 has 15 residues. Germline V CDR1 and CDR2: MNHEY, SVGAGI.

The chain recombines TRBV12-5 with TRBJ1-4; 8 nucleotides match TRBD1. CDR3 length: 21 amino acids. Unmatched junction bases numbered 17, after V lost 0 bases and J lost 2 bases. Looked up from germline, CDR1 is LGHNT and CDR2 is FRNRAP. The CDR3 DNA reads TGTGCTAGTGGTTTGGTACGTGGGTCATTCCTCAGGGGGCGCACTAATGAAAAACTGTTTTTT. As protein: CASGLVRGSFLRGRTNEKLFF.

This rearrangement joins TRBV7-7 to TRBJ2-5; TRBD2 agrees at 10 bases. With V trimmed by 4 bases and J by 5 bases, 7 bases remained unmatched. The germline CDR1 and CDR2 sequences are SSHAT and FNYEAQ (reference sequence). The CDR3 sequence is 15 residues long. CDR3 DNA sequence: TGTGCCAGCAGCTCCTCAGCGGGGGGGGTGGAGACCCAGTACTTC. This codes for CASSSSAGGVETQYF. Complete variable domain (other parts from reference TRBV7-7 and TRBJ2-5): GAGVSQSPRYKVTKRGQDVTLRCDPISSHATLYWYQQALGQGPEFLTYFNYEAQPDKSGLPSDRFSAERPEGSISTLTIQRTEQRDSAMYRCASSSSAGGVETQYFGPGTRLLVL.

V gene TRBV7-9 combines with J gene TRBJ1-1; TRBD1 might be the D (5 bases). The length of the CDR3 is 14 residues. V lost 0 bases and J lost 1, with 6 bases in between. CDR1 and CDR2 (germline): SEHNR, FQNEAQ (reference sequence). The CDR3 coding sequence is TGTGCCAGCAGCTTAGCCGGGGCGAACACTGAAGCTTTCTTT. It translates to CASSLAGANTEAFF.

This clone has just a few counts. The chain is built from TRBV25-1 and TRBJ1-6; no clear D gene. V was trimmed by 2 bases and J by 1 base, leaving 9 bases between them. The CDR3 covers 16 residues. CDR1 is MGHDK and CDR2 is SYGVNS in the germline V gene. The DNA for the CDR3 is TGTGCCAGCAGTGAAGTCGCAATTTCCTATAATTCACCCCTCCACTTT. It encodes CASSEVAISYNSPLHF. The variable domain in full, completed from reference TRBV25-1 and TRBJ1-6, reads EADIYQTPRYLVIGTGKKITLECSQTMGHDKMYWYQQDPGMELHLIHYSYGVNSTEKGDLSSESTVSRIRTEHFPLTLESARPSHTSQYLCASSEVAISYNSPLHFGNGTRLTVT.

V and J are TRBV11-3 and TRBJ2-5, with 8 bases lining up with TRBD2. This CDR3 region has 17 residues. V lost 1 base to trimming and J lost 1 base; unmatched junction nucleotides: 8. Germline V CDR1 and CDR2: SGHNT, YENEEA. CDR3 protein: CASSLGMSGSTQETQYF. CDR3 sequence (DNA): TGTGCCAGCAGCTTAGGCATGAGCGGGAGTACCCAAGAGACCCAGTACTTC.

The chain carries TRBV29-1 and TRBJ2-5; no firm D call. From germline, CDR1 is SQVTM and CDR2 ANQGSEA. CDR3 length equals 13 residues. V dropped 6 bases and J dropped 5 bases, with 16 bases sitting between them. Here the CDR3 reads CSVRAEIWETQYF. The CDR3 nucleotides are TGCAGCGTACGGGCAGAAATTTGGGAGACCCAGTACTTC.

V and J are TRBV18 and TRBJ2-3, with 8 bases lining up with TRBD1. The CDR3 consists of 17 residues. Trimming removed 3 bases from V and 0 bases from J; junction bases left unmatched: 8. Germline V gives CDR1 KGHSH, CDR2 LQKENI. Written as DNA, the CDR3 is TGTGCCAGCTCACCCCTGGACAGGGTCGTTAGCACAGATACGCAGTATTTT. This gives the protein CASSPLDRVVSTDTQYF.

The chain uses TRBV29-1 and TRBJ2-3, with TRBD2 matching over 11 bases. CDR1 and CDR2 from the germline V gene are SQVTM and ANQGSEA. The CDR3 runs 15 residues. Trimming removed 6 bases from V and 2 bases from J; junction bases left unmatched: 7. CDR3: CSVGRLAGITDTQYF. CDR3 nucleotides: TGCAGCGTGGGGAGACTAGCGGGGATCACAGATACGCAGTATTTT.

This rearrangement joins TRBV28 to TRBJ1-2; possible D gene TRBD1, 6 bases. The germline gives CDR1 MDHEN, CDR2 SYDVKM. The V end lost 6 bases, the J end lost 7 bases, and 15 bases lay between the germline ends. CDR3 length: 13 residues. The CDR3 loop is CASSPTGYGGYTF. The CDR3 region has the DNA TGTGCCAGCAGCCCGACAGGCTACGGTGGCTACACCTTC.

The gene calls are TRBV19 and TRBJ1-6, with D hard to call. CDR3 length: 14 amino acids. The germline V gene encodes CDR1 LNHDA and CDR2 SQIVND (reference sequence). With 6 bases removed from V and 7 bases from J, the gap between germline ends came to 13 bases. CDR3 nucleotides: TGTGCCAGTAGCAGAGGTCCAGCGAATTCACCCCTCCACTTT. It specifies CASSRGPANSPLHF. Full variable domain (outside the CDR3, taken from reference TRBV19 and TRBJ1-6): DGGITQSPKYLFRKEGQNVTLSCEQNLNHDAMYWYRQDPGQGLRLIYYSQIVNDFQKGDIAEGYSVSREKKESFPLTVTSAQKNPTAFYLCASSRGPANSPLHFGNGTRLTVT.

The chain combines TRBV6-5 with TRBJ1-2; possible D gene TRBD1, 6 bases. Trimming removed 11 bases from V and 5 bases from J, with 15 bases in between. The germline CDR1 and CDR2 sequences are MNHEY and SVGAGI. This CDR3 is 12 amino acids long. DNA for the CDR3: TGTGCCGCAGGGGCAGGGAGTTATGGCTACACCTTC. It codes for CAAGAGSYGYTF.

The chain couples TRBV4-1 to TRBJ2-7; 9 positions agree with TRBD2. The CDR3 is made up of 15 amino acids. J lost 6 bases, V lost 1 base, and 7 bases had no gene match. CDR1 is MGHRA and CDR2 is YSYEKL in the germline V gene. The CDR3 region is CASSQGDSGSSEQYF. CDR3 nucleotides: TGCGCCAGCAGCCAAGGAGATAGCGGGAGCTCCGAGCAGTACTTC.

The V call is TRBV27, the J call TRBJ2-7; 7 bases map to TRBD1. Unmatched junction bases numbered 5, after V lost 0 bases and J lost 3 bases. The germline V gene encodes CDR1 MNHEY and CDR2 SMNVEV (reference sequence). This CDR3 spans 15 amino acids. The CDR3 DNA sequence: TGTGCCAGCAGTTTATCACAGGGGCTAGGCTACGAGCAGTACTTC. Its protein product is CASSLSQGLGYEQYF.

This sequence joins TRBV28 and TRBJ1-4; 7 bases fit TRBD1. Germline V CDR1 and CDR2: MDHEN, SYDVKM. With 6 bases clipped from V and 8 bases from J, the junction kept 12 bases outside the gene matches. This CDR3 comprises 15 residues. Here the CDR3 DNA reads TGTGCCAGCAGCCGAGGGACAGCCGGAGACGAAAAACTGTTTTTT. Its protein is CASSRGTAGDEKLFF.

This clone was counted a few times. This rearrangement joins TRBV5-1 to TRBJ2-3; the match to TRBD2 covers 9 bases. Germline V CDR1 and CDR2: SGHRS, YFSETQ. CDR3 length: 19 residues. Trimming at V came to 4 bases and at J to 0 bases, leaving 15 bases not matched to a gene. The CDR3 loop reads CASSPRRSSGIASTDTQYF. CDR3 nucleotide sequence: TGCGCCAGCAGCCCCAGGCGGTCTAGCGGGATTGCTAGCACAGATACGCAGTATTTT.

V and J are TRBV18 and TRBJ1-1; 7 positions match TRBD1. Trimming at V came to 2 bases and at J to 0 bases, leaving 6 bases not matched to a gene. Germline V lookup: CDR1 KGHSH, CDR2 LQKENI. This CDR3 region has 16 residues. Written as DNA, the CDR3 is TGTGCCAGCTCACCAGGGAGGGGGCGGGTGAACACTGAAGCTTTCTTT. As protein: CASSPGRGRVNTEAFF. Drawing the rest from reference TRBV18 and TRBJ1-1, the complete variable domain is NAGVMQNPRHLVRRRGQEARLRCSPMKGHSHVYWYRQLPEEGLKFMVYLQKENIIDESGMPKERFSAEFPKEGPSILRIQQVVRGDSAAYFCASSPGRGRVNTEAFFGQGTRLTVV.

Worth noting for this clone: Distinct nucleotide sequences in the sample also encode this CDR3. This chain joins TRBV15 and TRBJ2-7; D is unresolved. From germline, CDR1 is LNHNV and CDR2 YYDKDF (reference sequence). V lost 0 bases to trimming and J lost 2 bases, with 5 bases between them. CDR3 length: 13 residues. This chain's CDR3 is CATSRDLAYEQYF. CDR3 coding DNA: TGTGCCACCAGCAGAGATTTGGCCTACGAGCAGTACTTC.

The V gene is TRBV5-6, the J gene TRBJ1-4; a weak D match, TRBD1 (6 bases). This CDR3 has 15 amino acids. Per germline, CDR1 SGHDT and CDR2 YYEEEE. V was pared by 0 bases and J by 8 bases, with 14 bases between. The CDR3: CASSLVPGAGEKLFF. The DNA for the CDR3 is TGTGCCAGCAGCTTGGTTCCGGGGGCGGGCGAAAAACTGTTTTTT.

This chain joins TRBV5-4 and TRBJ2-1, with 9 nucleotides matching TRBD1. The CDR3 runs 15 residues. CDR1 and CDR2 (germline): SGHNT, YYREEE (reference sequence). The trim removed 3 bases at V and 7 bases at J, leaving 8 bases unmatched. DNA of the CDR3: TGTGCCAGCAGCTCATCGACAGGGGGGAGGAATGAGCAGTTCTTC. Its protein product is CASSSSTGGRNEQFF.

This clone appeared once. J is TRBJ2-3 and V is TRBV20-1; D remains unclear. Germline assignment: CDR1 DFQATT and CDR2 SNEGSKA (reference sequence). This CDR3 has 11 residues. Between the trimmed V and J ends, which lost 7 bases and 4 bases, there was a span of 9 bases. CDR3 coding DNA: TGCAGTGGGACCATGTCAGATACGCAGTATTTT. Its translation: CSGTMSDTQYF.